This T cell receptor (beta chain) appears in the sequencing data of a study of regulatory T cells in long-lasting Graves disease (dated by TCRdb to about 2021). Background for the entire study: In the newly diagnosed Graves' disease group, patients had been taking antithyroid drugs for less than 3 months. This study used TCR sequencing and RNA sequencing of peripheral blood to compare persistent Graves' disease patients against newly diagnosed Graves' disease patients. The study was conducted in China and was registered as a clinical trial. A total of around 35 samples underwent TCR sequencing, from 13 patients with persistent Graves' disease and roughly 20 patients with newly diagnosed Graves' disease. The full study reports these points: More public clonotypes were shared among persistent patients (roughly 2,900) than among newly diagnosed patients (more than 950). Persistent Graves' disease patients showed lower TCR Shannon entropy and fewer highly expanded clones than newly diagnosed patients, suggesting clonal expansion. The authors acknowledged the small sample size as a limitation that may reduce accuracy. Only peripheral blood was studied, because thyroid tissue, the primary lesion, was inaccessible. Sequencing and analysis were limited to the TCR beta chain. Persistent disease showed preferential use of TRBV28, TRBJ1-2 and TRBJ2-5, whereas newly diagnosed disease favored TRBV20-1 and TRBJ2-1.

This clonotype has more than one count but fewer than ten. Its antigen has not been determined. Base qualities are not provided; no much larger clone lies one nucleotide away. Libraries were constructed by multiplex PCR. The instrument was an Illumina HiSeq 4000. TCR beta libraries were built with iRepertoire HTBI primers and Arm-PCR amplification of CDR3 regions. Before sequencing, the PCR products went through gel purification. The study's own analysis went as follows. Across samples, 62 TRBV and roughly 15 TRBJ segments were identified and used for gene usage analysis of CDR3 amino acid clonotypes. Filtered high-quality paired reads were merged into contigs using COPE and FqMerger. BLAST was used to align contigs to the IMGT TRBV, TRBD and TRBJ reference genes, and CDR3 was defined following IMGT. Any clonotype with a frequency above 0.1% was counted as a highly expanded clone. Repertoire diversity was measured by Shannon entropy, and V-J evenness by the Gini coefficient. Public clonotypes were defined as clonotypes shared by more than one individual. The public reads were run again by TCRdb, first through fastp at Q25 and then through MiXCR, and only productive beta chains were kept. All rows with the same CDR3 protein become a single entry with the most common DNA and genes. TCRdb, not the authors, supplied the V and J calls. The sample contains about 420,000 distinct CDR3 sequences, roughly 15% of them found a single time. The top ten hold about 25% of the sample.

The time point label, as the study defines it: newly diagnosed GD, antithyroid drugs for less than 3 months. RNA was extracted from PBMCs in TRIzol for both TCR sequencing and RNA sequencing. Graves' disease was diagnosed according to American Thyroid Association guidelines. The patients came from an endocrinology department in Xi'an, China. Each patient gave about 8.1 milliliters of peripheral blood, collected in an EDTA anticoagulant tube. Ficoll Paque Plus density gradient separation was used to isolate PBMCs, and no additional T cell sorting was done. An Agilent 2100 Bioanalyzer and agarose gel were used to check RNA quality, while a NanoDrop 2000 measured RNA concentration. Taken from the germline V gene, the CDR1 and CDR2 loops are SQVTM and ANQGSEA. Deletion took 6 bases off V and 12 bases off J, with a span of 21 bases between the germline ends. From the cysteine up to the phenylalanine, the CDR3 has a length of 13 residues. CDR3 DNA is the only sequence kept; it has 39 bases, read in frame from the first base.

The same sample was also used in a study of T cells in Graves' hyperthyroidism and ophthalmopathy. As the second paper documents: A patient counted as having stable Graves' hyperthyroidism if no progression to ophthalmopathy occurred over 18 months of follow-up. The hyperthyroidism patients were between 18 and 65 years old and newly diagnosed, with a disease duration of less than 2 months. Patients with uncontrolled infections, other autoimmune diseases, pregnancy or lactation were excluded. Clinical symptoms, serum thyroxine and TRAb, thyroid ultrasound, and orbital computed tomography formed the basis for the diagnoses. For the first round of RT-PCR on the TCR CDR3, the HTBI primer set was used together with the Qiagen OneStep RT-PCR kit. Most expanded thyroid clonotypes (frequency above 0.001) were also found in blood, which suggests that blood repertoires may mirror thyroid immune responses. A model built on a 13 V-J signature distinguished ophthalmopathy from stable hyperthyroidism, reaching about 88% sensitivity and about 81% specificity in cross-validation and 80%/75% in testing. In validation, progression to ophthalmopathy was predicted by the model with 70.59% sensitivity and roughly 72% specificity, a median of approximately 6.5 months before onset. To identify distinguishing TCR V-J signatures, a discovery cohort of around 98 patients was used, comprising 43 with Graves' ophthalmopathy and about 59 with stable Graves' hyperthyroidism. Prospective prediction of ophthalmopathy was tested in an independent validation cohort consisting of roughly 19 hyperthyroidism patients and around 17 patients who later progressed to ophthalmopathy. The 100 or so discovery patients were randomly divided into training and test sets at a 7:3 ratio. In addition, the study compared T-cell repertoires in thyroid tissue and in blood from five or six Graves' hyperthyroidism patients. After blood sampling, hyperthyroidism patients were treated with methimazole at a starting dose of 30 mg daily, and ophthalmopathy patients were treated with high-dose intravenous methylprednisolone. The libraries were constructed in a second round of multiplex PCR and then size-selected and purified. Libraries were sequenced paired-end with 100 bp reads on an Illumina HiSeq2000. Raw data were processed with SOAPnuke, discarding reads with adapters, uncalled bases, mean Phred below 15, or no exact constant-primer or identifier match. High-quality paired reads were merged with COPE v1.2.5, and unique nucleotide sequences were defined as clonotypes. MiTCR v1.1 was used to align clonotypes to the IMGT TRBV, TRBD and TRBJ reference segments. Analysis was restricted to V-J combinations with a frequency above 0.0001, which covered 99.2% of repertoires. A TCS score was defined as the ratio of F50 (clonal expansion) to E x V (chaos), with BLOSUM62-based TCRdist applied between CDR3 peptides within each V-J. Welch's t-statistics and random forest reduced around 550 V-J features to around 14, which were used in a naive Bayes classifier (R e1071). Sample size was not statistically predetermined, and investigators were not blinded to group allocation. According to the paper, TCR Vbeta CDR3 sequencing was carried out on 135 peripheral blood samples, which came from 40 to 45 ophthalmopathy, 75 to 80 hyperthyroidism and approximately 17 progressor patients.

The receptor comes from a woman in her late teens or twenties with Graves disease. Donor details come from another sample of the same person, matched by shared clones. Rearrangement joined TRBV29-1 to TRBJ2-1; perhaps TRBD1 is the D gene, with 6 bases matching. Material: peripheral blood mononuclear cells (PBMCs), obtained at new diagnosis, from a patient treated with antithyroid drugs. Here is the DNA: TGCAGCGTCGCTCGTCGACAGGCAATTGCGCAGTTCTTC. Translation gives CSVARRQAIAQFF.